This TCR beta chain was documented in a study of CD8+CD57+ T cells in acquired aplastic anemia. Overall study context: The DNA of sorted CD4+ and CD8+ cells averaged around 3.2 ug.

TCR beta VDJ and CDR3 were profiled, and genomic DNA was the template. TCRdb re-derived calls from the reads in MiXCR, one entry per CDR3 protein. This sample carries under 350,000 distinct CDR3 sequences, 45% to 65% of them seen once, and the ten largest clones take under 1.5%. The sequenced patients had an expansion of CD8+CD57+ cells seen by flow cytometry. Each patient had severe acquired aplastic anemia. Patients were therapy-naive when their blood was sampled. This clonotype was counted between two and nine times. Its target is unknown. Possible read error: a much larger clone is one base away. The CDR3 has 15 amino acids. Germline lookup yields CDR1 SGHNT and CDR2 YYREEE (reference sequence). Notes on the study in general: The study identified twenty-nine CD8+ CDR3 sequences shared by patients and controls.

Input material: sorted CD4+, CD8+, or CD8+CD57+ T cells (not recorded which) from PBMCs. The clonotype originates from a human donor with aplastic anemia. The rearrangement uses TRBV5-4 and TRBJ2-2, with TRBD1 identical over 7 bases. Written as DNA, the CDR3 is TGTGCCTGCAGCTCCGACAGGGTGAGCACCGGGGAGCTGTTTTTT. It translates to CACSSDRVSTGELFF.